Here is one T cell receptor (beta chain) with its context. This entry belongs to a study of blood T cell repertoires in COVID-19. Whole-study context: Some COVID-19 samples were acute and others convalescent; all came from the United States, Italy and Spain.

V shed 0 bases, J shed 3 bases, and the junction held 0 bases outside the gene matches. Germline V gene lookup returns CDR1 SGDLS and CDR2 YYNGEE. The CDR3 runs to 14 residues. TCRdb's table, derived via immunoSEQ multiplex PCR, lists solely in-frame clones and lacks some. The data contain 200,000 to 250,000 clones, 65% to 90% of them singletons. V is TRBV9 and J is TRBJ2-3, with TRBD1 matching 8 bases. This clonotype originated in a woman in her seventies with COVID-19, enrolled during active disease. The specimen sequenced was peripheral blood. In nucleotides, the CDR3 is TGTGCCAGCAGCGTAGGACAGGGGACAGATACGCAGTATTTT. Amino acids: CASSVGQGTDTQYF.